This T cell receptor beta chain was sequenced during a study of persistence of HIV-infected CD4 T cells. Study at large: A median of 8 years of suppressive ART preceded sampling.

Cells were stimulated with CMV-infected fibroblast lysates at about 10 ug/mL. CD40L/CD69 double-negative CD45RO-high memory CD4+ T cells were collected. The CDR3 covers 13 residues. V gave up 1 base and J gave up 8 bases, with 11 bases separating them. Details on this clone: Its target is unknown.

Broader study findings: TCRbeta richness was lower in CMV- and Gag-responding cells than in anti-CD3/anti-CD28-responding cells.

This was the immunoSEQ version 4 assay in survey mode. Each sample used up to 1 ug genomic DNA diluted to around 9.5 ng/uL. Sequenced by immunoSEQ multiplex PCR; TCRdb stores in-frame clones only, minus some. The repertoire holds 50,000 or so clones, with approximately 72% as singletons. This clonotype was obtained from an adult man with HIV who was CMV-seropositive. This chain uses TRBV12-3 or TRBV12-4 with TRBJ1-2, with D possibly being TRBD1 (5 bases). The sequencing used CD4+ T cells sorted from PBMCs after roughly 18-hour stimulation, collected from a patient who received antiretroviral therapy. This CDR3 reads CASSLEGLLGYTF. DNA for the CDR3: TGTGCCAGCAGTTTAGAGGGGCTACTCGGCTACACCTTC.